A single sample gave rise to the 10 T cell receptor beta chains below, sequenced in a study of control samples from healthy donors and cancer patients. Profiling relied on immunoSEQ multiplex PCR, and the TCRdb table lists in-frame clones only, not all of them. This sample has around 200,000 clones, with roughly 94% found just once. Material: blood. The receptors derive from a man aged 50 or older in good health.

CDR3 loop: CASSERGGGGTNEQFF. CDR3 in DNA: TGTGCCAGCAGCGAACGCGGGGGGGGAGGGACCAATGAGCAGTTCTTC. The rearrangement links TRBV7-2 to TRBJ2-1; 9 bases match TRBD2. Germline trimming cut 5 bases from V and 6 bases from J; bases unmatched to any gene: 11. This CDR3 spans 16 amino acids. Looked up from germline, CDR1 is SGHTA and CDR2 is FQGNSA. Based on the CDR3 plus reference TRBV7-2 and TRBJ2-1, the full variable domain is GAGVSQSPSNKVTEKGKDVELRCDPISGHTALYWYRQSLGQGLEFLIYFQGNSAPDKSGLPSDRFSAERTGGSVSTLTIQRTQQEDSAVYLCASSERGGGGTNEQFFGPGTRLTVL.

This sequence joins TRBV20-1 and TRBJ1-2; D is unclear. The germline V gene has CDR1 DFQATT and CDR2 SNEGSKA (reference sequence). There are 12 residues in the CDR3. The ends were cut back, 3 bases at V and 0 bases at J, with 5 bases in the middle. This CDR3 reads CSASLPNYGYTF. The CDR3 DNA sequence: TGCAGTGCTAGTCTTCCTAACTATGGCTACACCTTC.

The chain recombines TRBV5-1 with TRBJ2-2; weak D call: TRBD1 (6 bases). The CDR3 consists of 15 residues. Deletions cut 2 bases from V and 5 bases from J, with 13 bases between. Germline loops: CDR1 SGHRS, CDR2 YFSETQ. The CDR3 here is CASSLPGVVTGELFF. CDR3 in DNA: TGCGCCAGCAGCTTACCAGGGGTGGTAACCGGGGAGCTGTTTTTT. Variable domain in full (rest from reference TRBV5-1 and TRBJ2-2): KAGVTQTPRYLIKTRGQQVTLSCSPISGHRSVSWYQQTPGQGLQFLFEYFSETQRNKGNFPGRFSGRQFSNSRSEMNVSTLELGDSALYLCASSLPGVVTGELFFGEGSRLTVL.

This clone was seen a single time. The chain combines TRBV23-1 with TRBJ1-2; TRBD1 matches 7 bases. TRBV23-1 is annotated as an ORF whose role is uncertain. The CDR3 totals 16 residues. Losses at the gene ends were 7 bases for V and 8 bases for J; bases not matched to a gene: 19. CDR3 DNA: TGCGCCAGCACGTCCGGGACAGACTTAATCGTCTGCGGCTACACCTTC. It translates to CASTSGTDLIVCGYTF.

For the CDR3, the DNA is TGTGCCAGCAGCTTTTTACAGGGTCTGCGGACCGGGGAGCTGTTTTTT. As protein: CASSFLQGLRTGELFF. The V gene is TRBV7-6, the J gene TRBJ2-2, with a weak D call TRBD1 (6 bases). Germline lookup yields CDR1 SGHVS and CDR2 FNYEAQ. Trimming took off 3 bases at V and 5 bases at J, with 16 bases between the two ends. The CDR3 consists of 16 residues. Full variable domain (remainder filled in from reference TRBV7-6 and TRBJ2-2): GAGVSQSPRYKVTKRGQDVALRCDPISGHVSLYWYRQALGQGPEFLTYFNYEAQQDKSGLPNDRFSAERPEGSISTLTIQRTEQRDSAMYRCASSFLQGLRTGELFFGEGSRLTVL.

This chain joins TRBV7-2 and TRBJ2-5; 10 bases match TRBD2. The CDR3 extends over 16 amino acids. CDR1 is SGHTA, CDR2 FQGNSA, per germline. The V gene end was trimmed by 6 bases and the J gene end by 5 bases; junction bases not matched to a gene: 12. CDR3 protein: CASSPRVAGGEETQYF. DNA of the CDR3: TGTGCCAGCAGTCCGAGGGTAGCGGGGGGAGAGGAGACCCAGTACTTC.

The chain joins TRBV5-1 to TRBJ2-2, with D uncertain. Germline loops: CDR1 SGHRS, CDR2 YFSETQ. The CDR3 length is 14 residues. Trimming cost V 4 bases and J 4 bases, with 11 bases left between them. In nucleotides, the CDR3 is TGCGCCAGCAGCGAGGAGCTTCTCACCGGGGAGCTGTTTTTT. This translates into CASSEELLTGELFF.

This clone was counted once. The rearrangement links TRBV7-3 to TRBJ1-3; D perhaps matches TRBD1 (5 bases). The CDR3 totals 14 residues. Trimming took off 0 bases at V and 2 bases at J, with 5 bases between the two ends. Germline V gene sequence: CDR1 SGHTA, CDR2 FQGTGA. The CDR3 reads CASSLTGAGNTIYF. The CDR3 bases are TGTGCCAGCAGCTTAACGGGGGCTGGAAACACCATATATTTT.

The chain links TRBV18 to TRBJ1-2; no clear D gene. The germline gives CDR1 KGHSH, CDR2 LQKENI. The CDR3 runs 13 residues. V dropped 0 bases and J dropped 0 bases, with 2 bases sitting between them. CDR3 sequence: CASSPPTNYGYTF. In DNA, the CDR3 is TGTGCCAGCTCACCACCTACTAACTATGGCTACACCTTC.

The chain couples TRBV5-1 to TRBJ2-6, with D unclear. The V and J ends lost 0 bases and 0 bases respectively, with 4 bases between them. CDR1 SGHRS and CDR2 YFSETQ come from the germline V gene. This CDR3 comprises 15 residues. The CDR3 DNA is TGCGCCAGCAGCTTGGTACTCTCTGGGGCCAACGTCCTGACTTTC. Translated: CASSLVLSGANVLTF. Full variable domain (rest looked up from reference TRBV5-1 and TRBJ2-6): KAGVTQTPRYLIKTRGQQVTLSCSPISGHRSVSWYQQTPGQGLQFLFEYFSETQRNKGNFPGRFSGRQFSNSRSEMNVSTLELGDSALYLCASSLVLSGANVLTFGAGSRLTVL.